This is a list of T cell receptor beta chains from one sample in a study of cytomegalovirus exposure and HLA in healthy donors. Assay used: immunoSEQ multiplex PCR; TCRdb lists only in-frame clones, some missing. The sample lists 150,000 to 200,000 clones, 85% occurring once. Sample: PBMCs. These receptors originate from a man between 18 and 35 years old in good health and CMV-seropositive. Each CDR3 is given with its conserved first and last residue. A D gene is named only where the DNA matches it firmly. Clone size, where shown, is once, few, many, or a class for clones that have expanded.

-,TRBV5-6,TRBJ1-3,-,TGTGCCAGCAGCATCGGCTCTGGAAACACCATATATTTT,CASSIGSGNTIYF
-,TRBV5-1,TRBJ1-1,-,TGCGCCAGCAGCGCAAACATGGGGCTTTACCCTGAAGCTTTCTTT,CASSANMGLYPEAFF
-,TRBV5-1,TRBJ2-7,-,TGCGCCAGCAGCACGGGACTCGTTTACAACGAGCAGTACTTC,CASSTGLVYNEQYF
-,TRBV5-6,TRBJ1-2,-,TGTGCCAGCAGCTTTAGACAGAGCGACTATGGCTACACCTTC,CASSFRQSDYGYTF
once,TRBV4-1,TRBJ1-6,-,TGCGCCAGCAGCCAAGGGGGCACCGATTCACCCCTCCACTTT,CASSQGGTDSPLHF
-,TRBV6-4,TRBJ1-1,-,TGTGCCAGCAGTGAGGAGGGAAAAGCTTTCTTT,CASSEEGKAFF
-,TRBV27,TRBJ1-1,TRBD1,TGTGCCAGCAGCTTAGGGGACAGGTGGGGCACTGAAGCTTTCTTT,CASSLGDRWGTEAFF
-,TRBV2,TRBJ2-1,-,TGTGCCAGCGGGGGGGAGCAGGGGCAGTACAATGAGCAGTTCTTC,CASGGEQGQYNEQFF
-,TRBV5-1,TRBJ2-3,-,TGCGCCAGGGGAAGCGGGACAGGTGCTAGCACAGATACGCAGTATTTT,CARGSGTGASTDTQYF
-,TRBV9,TRBJ2-6,TRBD1,TGTGCCAGCAGCGTAGACCAGGGGGCGAACACTGGGGCCAACGTCCTGACTTTC,CASSVDQGANTGANVLTF
-,TRBV6-1,TRBJ1-3,-,TGTGCCAGCAGTGGTACCGGCTCTGGAAACACCATATATTTT,CASSGTGSGNTIYF
-,TRBV7-2,TRBJ1-2,-,TGTGCCAGCAGCTTAGAGGCAGGGTCGTACTATGGCTACACCTTC,CASSLEAGSYYGYTF
-,TRBV28,TRBJ2-7,-,TGTGCCAGCAGTCTTGACAGGAGGGAGCAGTACTTC,CASSLDRREQYF
-,TRBV5-1,TRBJ2-1,TRBD2,TGCGCCAGCAGACGCACTAGCGGGGTCGGTGAGCAGTTCTTC,CASRRTSGVGEQFF
once,TRBV14,TRBJ1-2,-,TGTGCCAGCAGCCGATCCCGAGGGGGGGATGGCTACACCTTC,CASSRSRGGDGYTF
-,TRBV5-6,TRBJ1-2,TRBD1,TGTGCCAGCAGATGGTCACAGGGGTCAGAGGGCTACACCTTC,CASRWSQGSEGYTF
-,TRBV30,TRBJ2-3,-,TGTGCCTGGAGCGAACAGGACACAGATACGCAGTATTTT,CAWSEQDTDTQYF
-,TRBV28,TRBJ1-2,-,TGTGCCAGCAGTTTACGGGGAGGATCTGGCTACACCTTC,CASSLRGGSGYTF
-,TRBV4-1,TRBJ2-1,TRBD2,TGCGCCAGCAGCCAAGGGGCTAGCGGTTTCTACAATGAGCAGTTCTTC,CASSQGASGFYNEQFF
-,TRBV7-9,TRBJ2-5,TRBD1,TGTGCCAGCAGCGCGGGACAGGCCGGAGAGACCCAGTACTTC,CASSAGQAGETQYF
once,TRBV2,TRBJ2-3,TRBD1,TGTGCCAGCAGTGCAGACAGGGTCACAGATACGCAGTATTTT,CASSADRVTDTQYF
-,TRBV2,TRBJ2-3,TRBD2,TGTGCCAGCACATGGACTAGCGGGGCAACAGATACGCAGTATTTT,CASTWTSGATDTQYF